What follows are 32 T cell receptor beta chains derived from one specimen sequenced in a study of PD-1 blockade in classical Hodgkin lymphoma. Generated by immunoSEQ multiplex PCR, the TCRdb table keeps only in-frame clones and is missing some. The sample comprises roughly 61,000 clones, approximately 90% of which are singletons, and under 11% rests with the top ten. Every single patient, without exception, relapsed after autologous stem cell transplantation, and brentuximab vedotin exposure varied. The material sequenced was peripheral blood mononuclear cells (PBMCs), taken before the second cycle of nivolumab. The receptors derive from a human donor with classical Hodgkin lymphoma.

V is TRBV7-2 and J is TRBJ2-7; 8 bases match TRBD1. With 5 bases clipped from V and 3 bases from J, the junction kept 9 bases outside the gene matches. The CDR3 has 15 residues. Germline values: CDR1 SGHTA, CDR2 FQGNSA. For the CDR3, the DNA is TGTGCCAGCAGCGCCTCCGGGACAGGCTTCTACGAGCAGTACTTC. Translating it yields CASSASGTGFYEQYF.

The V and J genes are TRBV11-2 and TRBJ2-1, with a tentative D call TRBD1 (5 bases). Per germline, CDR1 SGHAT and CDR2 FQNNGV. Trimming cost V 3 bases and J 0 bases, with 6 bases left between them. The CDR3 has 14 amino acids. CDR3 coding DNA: TGTGCCAGCAGCTTGACAGTCTCCTACAATGAGCAGTTCTTC. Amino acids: CASSLTVSYNEQFF.

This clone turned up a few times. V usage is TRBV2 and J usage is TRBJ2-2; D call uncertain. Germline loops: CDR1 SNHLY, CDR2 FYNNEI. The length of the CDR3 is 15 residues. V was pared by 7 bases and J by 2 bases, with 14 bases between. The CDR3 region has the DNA TGTGCCAGCACCGGACGGTCCCTAAACACCGGGGAGCTGTTTTTT. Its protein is CASTGRSLNTGELFF.

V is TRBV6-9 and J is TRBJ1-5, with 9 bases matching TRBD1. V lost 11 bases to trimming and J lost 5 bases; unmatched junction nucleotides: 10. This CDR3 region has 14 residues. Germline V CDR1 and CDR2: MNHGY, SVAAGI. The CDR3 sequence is CAAKLGQGDQPQHF. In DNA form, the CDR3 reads TGTGCCGCAAAGTTGGGACAGGGCGATCAGCCCCAGCATTTT.

The CDR3: CASSQELAGADTQYF. The CDR3 nucleotides read TGCGCCAGCAGCCAAGAACTAGCGGGAGCGGATACGCAGTATTTT. The chain links TRBV4-3 to TRBJ2-3; 11 nucleotides match TRBD2. Looked up from germline, CDR1 is LGHNA and CDR2 is YSLEER. CDR3 length: 15 residues. J lost 6 bases, V lost 0 bases, and 2 bases had no gene match.

The CDR3 region has the DNA TGTGCCAGCAGGCCACTCTTAGTAGCGGGACCCTACGAGCAGTACTTC. Its translation is CASRPLLVAGPYEQYF. This sequence joins TRBV2 and TRBJ2-7; 8 positions agree with TRBD2. Germline V lookup: CDR1 SNHLY, CDR2 FYNNEI. Germline trimming cut 6 bases from V and 2 bases from J; bases unmatched to any gene: 12. The CDR3 runs to 16 residues.

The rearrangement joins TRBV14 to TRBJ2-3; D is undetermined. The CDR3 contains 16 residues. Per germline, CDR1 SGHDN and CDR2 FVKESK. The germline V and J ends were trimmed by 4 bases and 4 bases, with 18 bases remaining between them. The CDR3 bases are TGTGCCAGCAGCCCCCAAGGCAGCCCAAGGGCAGATACGCAGTATTTT. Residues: CASSPQGSPRADTQYF.

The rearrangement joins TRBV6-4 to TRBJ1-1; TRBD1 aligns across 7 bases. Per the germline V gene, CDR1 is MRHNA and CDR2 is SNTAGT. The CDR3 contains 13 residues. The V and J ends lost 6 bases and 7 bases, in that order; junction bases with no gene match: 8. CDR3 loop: CASSATGVGEAFF. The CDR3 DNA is TGTGCCAGCAGCGCCACAGGGGTGGGTGAAGCTTTCTTT.

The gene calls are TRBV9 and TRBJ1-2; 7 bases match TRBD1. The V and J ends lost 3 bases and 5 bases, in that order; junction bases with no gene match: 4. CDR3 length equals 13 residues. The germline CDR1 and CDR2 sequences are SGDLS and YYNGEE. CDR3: CASSGQGRYGYTF. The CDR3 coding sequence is TGTGCCAGCAGCGGACAGGGCAGATATGGCTACACCTTC.

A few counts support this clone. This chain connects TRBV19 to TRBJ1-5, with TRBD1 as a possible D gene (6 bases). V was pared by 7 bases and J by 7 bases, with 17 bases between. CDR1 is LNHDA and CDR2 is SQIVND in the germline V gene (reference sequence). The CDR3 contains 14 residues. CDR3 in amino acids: CASKYGGAGQPQHF. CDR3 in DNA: TGTGCCAGTAAGTACGGGGGCGCCGGGCAGCCCCAGCATTTT.

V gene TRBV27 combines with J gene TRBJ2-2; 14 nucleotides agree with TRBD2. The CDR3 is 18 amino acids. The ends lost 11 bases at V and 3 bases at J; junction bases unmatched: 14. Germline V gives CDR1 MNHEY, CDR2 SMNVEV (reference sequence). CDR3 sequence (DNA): TGTGCCGGAAGTCCTGGGACTAGCGGGAGAGGGGACACCGGGGAGCTGTTTTTT. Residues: CAGSPGTSGRGDTGELFF.

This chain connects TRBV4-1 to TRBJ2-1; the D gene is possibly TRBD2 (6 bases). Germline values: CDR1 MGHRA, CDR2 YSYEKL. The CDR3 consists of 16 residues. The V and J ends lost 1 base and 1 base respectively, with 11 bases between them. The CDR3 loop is CASSQVGGRSYNEQFF. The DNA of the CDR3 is TGCGCCAGCAGCCAAGTGGGGGGTAGGTCCTACAATGAGCAGTTCTTC.

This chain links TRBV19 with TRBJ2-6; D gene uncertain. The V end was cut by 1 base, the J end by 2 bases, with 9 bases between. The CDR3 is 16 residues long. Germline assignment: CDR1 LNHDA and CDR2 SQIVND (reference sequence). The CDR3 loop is CASSIGILTGANVLTF. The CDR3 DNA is TGTGCCAGTAGTATAGGTATATTGACTGGGGCCAACGTCCTGACTTTC.

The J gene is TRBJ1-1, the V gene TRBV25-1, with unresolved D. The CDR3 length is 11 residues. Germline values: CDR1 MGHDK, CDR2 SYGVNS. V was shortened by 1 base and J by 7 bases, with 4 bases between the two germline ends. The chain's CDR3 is CASSEWGEAFF. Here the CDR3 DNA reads TGTGCCAGCAGTGAATGGGGTGAAGCTTTCTTT.

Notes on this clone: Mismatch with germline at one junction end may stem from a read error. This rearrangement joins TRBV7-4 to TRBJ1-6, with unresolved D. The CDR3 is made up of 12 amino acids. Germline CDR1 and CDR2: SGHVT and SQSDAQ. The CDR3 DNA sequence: TGTGCCAGCAGCTTACCACGTCAGGTACTGTACTTT. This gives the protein CASSLPRQVLYF.

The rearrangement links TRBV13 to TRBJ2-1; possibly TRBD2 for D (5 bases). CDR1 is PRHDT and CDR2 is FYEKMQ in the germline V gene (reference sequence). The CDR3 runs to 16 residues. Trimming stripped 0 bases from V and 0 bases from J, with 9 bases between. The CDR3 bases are TGTGCCAGCAGCTTAGGCACTCGGGACTCCTACAATGAGCAGTTCTTC. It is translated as CASSLGTRDSYNEQFF.

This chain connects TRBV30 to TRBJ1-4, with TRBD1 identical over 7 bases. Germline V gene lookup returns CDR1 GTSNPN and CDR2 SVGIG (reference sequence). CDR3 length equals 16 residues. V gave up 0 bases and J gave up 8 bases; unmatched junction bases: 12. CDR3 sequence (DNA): TGTGCCTGGAGTGTAGTTGAGGGACAGCACGAAGAAAAACTGTTTTTT. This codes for CAWSVVEGQHEEKLFF. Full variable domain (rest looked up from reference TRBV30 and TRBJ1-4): SQTIHQWPATLVQPVGSPLSLECTVEGTSNPNLYWYRQAAGRGLQLLFYSVGIGQISSEVPQNLSASRPQDRQFILSSKKLLLSDSGFYLCAWSVVEGQHEEKLFFGSGTQLSVL.

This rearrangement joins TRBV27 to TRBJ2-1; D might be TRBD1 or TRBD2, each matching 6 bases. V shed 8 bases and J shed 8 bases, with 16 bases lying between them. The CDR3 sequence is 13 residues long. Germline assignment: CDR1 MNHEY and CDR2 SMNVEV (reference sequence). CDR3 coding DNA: TGTGCCAGCGGGGGGCTAGCTTCCTATGAGCAGTTCTTC. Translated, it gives CASGGLASYEQFF.

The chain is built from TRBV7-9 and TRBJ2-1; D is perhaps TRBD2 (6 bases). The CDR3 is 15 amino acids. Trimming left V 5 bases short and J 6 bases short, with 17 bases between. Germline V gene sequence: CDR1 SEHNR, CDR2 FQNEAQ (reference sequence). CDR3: CASSPRLGSLNEQFF. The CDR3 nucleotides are TGTGCCAGCAGCCCTCGACTAGGGTCCCTCAATGAGCAGTTCTTC.

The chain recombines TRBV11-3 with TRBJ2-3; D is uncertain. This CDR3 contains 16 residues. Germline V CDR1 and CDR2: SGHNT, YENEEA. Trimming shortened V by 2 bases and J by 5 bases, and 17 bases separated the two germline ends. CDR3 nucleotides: TGTGCCAGCAGCTTAACCATGGGGTCTACAGTAGATACGCAGTATTTT. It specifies CASSLTMGSTVDTQYF. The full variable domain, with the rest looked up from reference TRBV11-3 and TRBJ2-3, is EAGVVQSPRYKIIEKKQPVAFWCNPISGHNTLYWYLQNLGQGPELLIRYENEEAVDDSQLPKDRFSAERLKGVDSTLKIQPAELGDSAVYLCASSLTMGSTVDTQYFGPGTRLTVL.

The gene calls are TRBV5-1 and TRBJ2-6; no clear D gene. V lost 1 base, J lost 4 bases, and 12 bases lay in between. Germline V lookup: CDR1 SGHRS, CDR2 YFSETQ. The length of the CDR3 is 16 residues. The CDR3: CASSLTETQGANVLTF. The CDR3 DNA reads TGCGCCAGCAGCTTGACGGAGACCCAAGGGGCCAACGTCCTGACTTTC.

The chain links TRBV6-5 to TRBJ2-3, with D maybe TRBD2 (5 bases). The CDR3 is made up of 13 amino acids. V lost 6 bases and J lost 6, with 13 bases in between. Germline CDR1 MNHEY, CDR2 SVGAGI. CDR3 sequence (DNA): TGTGCCAGCAGCCCCCGGACTGTCGATACGCAGTATTTT. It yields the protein CASSPRTVDTQYF.

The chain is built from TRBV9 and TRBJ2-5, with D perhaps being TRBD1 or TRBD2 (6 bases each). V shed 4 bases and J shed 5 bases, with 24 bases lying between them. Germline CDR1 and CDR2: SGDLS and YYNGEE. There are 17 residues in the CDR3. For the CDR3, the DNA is TGTGCCAGCAGCTCCGGAGGGGGGATGAGGGCTGGCGAGACCCAGTACTTC. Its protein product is CASSSGGGMRAGETQYF.

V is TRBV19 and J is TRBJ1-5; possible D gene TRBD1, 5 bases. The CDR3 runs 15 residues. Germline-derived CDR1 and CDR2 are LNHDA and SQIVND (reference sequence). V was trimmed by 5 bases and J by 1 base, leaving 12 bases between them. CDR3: CASSVGGGSNQPQHF. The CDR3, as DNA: TGTGCCAGTAGTGTGGGGGGGGGAAGCAATCAGCCCCAGCATTTT.

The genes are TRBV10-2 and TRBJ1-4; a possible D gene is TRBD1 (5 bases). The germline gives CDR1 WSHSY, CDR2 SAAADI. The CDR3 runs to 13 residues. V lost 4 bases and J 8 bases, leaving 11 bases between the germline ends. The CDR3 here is CASSVTGDEKLFF. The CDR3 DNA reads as TGCGCCAGCAGTGTAACAGGAGACGAAAAACTGTTTTTT.

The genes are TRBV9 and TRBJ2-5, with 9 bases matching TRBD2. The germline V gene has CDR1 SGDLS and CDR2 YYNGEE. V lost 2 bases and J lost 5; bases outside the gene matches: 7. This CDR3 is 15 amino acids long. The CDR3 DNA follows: TGTGCCAGCAGCGTGCTAGCGGGGCCTATGGAGACCCAGTACTTC. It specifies CASSVLAGPMETQYF.

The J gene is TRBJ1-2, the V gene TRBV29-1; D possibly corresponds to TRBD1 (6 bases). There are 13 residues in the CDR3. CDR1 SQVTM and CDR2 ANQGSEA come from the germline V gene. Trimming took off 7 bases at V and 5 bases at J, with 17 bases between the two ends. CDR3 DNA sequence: TGCAGCGCCTCGGGGGGGCTTGGGTATGGCTACACCTTC. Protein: CSASGGLGYGYTF.

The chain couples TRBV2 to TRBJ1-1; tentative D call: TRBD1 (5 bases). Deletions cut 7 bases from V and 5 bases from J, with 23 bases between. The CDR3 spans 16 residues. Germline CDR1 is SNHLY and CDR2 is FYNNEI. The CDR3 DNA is TGTGCCAGCACCGCCGGGGCCCTCAAAAGGCGGACTGAAGCTTTCTTT. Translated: CASTAGALKRRTEAFF. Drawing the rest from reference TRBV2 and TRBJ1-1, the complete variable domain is EPEVTQTPSHQVTQMGQEVILRCVPISNHLYFYWYRQILGQKVEFLVSFYNNEISEKSEIFDDQFSVERPDGSNFTLKIRSTKLEDSAMYFCASTAGALKRRTEAFFGQGTRLTVV.

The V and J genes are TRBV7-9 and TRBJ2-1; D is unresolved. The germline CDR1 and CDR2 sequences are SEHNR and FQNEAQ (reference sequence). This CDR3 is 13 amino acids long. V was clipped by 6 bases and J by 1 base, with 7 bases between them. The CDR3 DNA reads TGTGCCAGCAGTACCCTTTCCTACAATGAGCAGTTCTTC. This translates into CASSTLSYNEQFF.

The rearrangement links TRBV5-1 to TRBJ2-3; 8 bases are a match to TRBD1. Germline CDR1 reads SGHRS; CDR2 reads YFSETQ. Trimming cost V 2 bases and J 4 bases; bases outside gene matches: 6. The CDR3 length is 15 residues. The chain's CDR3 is CASSLNPGGSDTQYF. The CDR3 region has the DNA TGCGCCAGCAGCTTAAATCCAGGGGGCTCAGATACGCAGTATTTT.

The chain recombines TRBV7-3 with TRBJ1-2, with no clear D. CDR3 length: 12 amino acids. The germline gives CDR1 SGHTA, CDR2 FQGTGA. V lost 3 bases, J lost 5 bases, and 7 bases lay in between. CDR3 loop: CASSFGVYGYTF. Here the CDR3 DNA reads TGTGCCAGCAGCTTTGGGGTTTATGGCTACACCTTC. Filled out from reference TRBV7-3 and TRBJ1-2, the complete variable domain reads GAGVSQTPSNKVTEKGKYVELRCDPISGHTALYWYRQSLGQGPEFLIYFQGTGAADDSGLPNDRFFAVRPEGSVSTLKIQRTERGDSAVYLCASSFGVYGYTFGSGTRLTVV.

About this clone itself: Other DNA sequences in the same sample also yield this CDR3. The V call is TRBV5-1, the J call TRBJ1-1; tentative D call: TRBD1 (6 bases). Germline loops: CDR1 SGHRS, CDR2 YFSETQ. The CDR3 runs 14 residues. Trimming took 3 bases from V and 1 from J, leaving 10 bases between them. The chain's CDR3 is CASSSRTANTEAFF. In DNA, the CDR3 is TGCGCCAGCAGCTCTAGGACAGCGAACACTGAAGCTTTCTTT. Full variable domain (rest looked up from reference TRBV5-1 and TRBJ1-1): KAGVTQTPRYLIKTRGQQVTLSCSPISGHRSVSWYQQTPGQGLQFLFEYFSETQRNKGNFPGRFSGRQFSNSRSEMNVSTLELGDSALYLCASSSRTANTEAFFGQGTRLTVV.